The 25 T cell receptor beta chains presented below share a single source sample, sequenced in a study of T cells of healthy individuals. TCRdb called the 5' RACE reads again in MiXCR, with one record for every CDR3 protein. The table has 90,000 to 100,000 distinct CDR3 sequences, 17% seen once. These receptor sequences come from a human donor in good health.

V is TRBV12-3 or TRBV12-4 and J is TRBJ1-5, with a weak D call TRBD1 (6 bases). V lost 6 bases, J lost 7 bases, and 16 bases lay in between. This CDR3 spans 14 amino acids. The CDR3 is CASSGTGFGQPQHF. The CDR3 DNA is TGTGCCAGCAGCGGAACAGGGTTCGGGCAGCCCCAGCATTTT.

With respect to this clonotype: An end of the junction does not agree with germline; a read error may underlie this. The chain joins TRBV4-3 to TRBJ1-4; no reliable D call. The CDR3 contains 15 residues. Germline V CDR1 and CDR2: LGHNA, YSLEER. Here the CDR3 DNA reads TGCACCAGCAGCCAAGTCGGGCCTCCAAATGAAAAACTGTTTTTT. It is translated as CTSSQVGPPNEKLFF.

This clonotype was seen repeatedly, ten times or more. The chain uses TRBV9 and TRBJ1-2; unclear D gene. Germline V gives CDR1 SGDLS, CDR2 YYNGEE. Between the trimmed V and J ends, which lost 4 bases and 4 bases, there was a span of 14 bases. The CDR3 runs 14 residues. CDR3 nucleotide sequence: TGTGCCAGCAGCCCCTCCCTGGCCTCCTATGGCTACACCTTC. Amino acids: CASSPSLASYGYTF.

This clonotype was counted between two and nine times. This rearrangement joins TRBV28 to TRBJ2-7; no definite D call. Trimming took off 4 bases at V and 2 bases at J, with 9 bases between the two ends. CDR1 and CDR2 (germline): MDHEN, SYDVKM. This CDR3 has 13 residues. The CDR3 coding sequence is TGTGCCAGCAGTTATATTACAGCCTACGAGCAGTACTTC. Its translation is CASSYITAYEQYF.

This clonotype turned up a few times. V usage is TRBV12-3 or TRBV12-4 and J usage is TRBJ2-7, with 8 nucleotides matching TRBD1. The CDR3 is 13 residues long. With V trimmed by 5 bases and J by 2 bases, 2 bases remained unmatched. The CDR3, as DNA: TGTGCCAGCAGTACAGGGGGTACCTACGAGCAGTACTTC. Its protein product is CASSTGGTYEQYF.

The table lists this clonotype with many counts. The J gene is TRBJ1-1, the V gene TRBV5-1, with 7 bases that match TRBD1. With V trimmed by 4 bases and J by 2 bases, 5 bases remained unmatched. Germline CDR1 SGHRS, CDR2 YFSETQ. There are 14 residues in the CDR3. Here the CDR3 reads CASSGGTANTEAFF. CDR3 in DNA: TGCGCCAGCAGCGGAGGGACAGCCAACACTGAAGCTTTCTTT.

V is TRBV18 and J is TRBJ2-7; D uncertain. The germline V gene encodes CDR1 KGHSH and CDR2 LQKENI. CDR3 length equals 15 residues. Trimming cost V 6 bases and J 3 bases, with 18 bases left between them. CDR3 loop: CASSPLGAEFYEQYF. The DNA for the CDR3 is TGTGCCAGCTCCCCCTTAGGTGCGGAGTTCTACGAGCAGTACTTC.

This clonotype was seen at least ten times. V usage is TRBV7-9 and J usage is TRBJ1-2; D remains unclear. Between the trimmed V and J ends, which lost 5 bases and 2 bases, there was a span of 18 bases. CDR3 length: 16 residues. Germline V gene lookup returns CDR1 SEHNR and CDR2 FQNEAQ (reference sequence). CDR3 DNA sequence: TGTGCCAGCAGCCGTGACCTTAATGCTTTGAACTATGGCTACACCTTC. Translated, it gives CASSRDLNALNYGYTF.

Only a few counts were recorded for this clonotype. The CDR3 here is CASSQERHVGGHEQFF. The CDR3 coding sequence is TGCGCCAGCAGCCAAGAACGGCATGTCGGAGGCCATGAGCAGTTCTTC. The V gene is TRBV4-1, the J gene TRBJ2-1, with D perhaps TRBD2 (5 bases). The CDR3 is made up of 16 amino acids. In germline, CDR1 is MGHRA, CDR2 YSYEKL. Trimming left V 0 bases short and J 8 bases short, with 17 bases between.

The chain recombines TRBV19 with TRBJ1-1; tentatively, D is TRBD1 (5 bases). The CDR3 extends over 15 amino acids. Trimming removed 0 bases at V and 4 bases at J, with 12 bases between. Germline lookup yields CDR1 LNHDA and CDR2 SQIVND (reference sequence). The CDR3 reads CASSIEFQGSTEAFF. Here the CDR3 DNA reads TGTGCCAGTAGTATAGAATTTCAGGGAAGCACTGAAGCTTTCTTT.

This clonotype was seen repeatedly, ten times or more. J is TRBJ1-3 and V is TRBV20-1; D ambiguous. V was shortened by 8 bases and J by 4 bases, with 9 bases between the two germline ends. Germline V gene lookup returns CDR1 DFQATT and CDR2 SNEGSKA (reference sequence). The CDR3 covers 11 residues. The CDR3 region is CSSRSGNTIYF. In nucleotides, the CDR3 is TGCAGTTCCCGGTCCGGAAACACCATATATTTT.

This clonotype was counted only a few times. The chain is built from TRBV27 and TRBJ1-6; maybe TRBD1 (6 bases). Trimming left V 2 bases short and J 7 bases short, with 9 bases between. The germline CDR1 and CDR2 sequences are MNHEY and SMNVEV (reference sequence). This CDR3 is built from 14 residues. The CDR3 protein is CASSLIGQNSPLHF. The DNA of the CDR3 is TGTGCCAGCAGTTTAATAGGACAGAATTCACCCCTCCACTTT.

The V and J genes are TRBV20-1 and TRBJ2-3, with TRBD1 matching 9 bases. Losses at the gene ends were 3 bases for V and 3 bases for J; bases not matched to a gene: 4. The CDR3 is made up of 14 amino acids. The germline CDR1 and CDR2 sequences are DFQATT and SNEGSKA (reference sequence). CDR3 sequence reads: CSASGQGMTDTQYF. The CDR3 nucleotides read TGCAGTGCTAGTGGACAGGGGATGACAGATACGCAGTATTTT.

This clonotype was seen many times. This chain links TRBV7-9 with TRBJ1-5; D remains unclear. Trimming took 1 base from V and 5 from J, leaving 12 bases between them. Germline assignment: CDR1 SEHNR and CDR2 FQNEAQ (reference sequence). The CDR3 is 15 residues long. CDR3 nucleotide sequence: TGTGCCAGCAGCTTAGATTTGGCGGGAGATCAGCCCCAGCATTTT. It encodes CASSLDLAGDQPQHF.

In this sample, this clonotype turned up a few times. The chain is built from TRBV11-1 and TRBJ2-5; unclear D gene. CDR1 is SGHAT, CDR2 FQDESV, per germline (reference sequence). The V end lost 1 base, the J end lost 2 bases, and 8 bases lay between the germline ends. The CDR3 has 14 residues. In nucleotides, the CDR3 is TGTGCCAGCAGCTTAGAGGCTAGACAAGAGACCCAGTACTTC. This gives the protein CASSLEARQETQYF.

This clonotype was detected a few times. The CDR3 reads CASSLHGTGAAGELFF. The CDR3 bases are TGCGCCAGCAGCTTACACGGGACAGGTGCCGCCGGGGAGCTGTTTTTT. The chain couples TRBV5-1 to TRBJ2-2; TRBD1 matches at 8 bases. V shed 2 bases, J shed 6 bases, and the junction held 9 bases outside the gene matches. The germline V gene encodes CDR1 SGHRS and CDR2 YFSETQ. The CDR3 has 16 amino acids.

A few counts support this clonotype. The V call is TRBV5-4, the J call TRBJ2-1, with 7 bases aligning to TRBD2. The CDR3 totals 16 residues. Germline CDR1 and CDR2: SGHNT and YYREEE (reference sequence). V was pared by 3 bases and J by 0 bases, with 6 bases of the junction left unmatched. CDR3 nucleotides: TGTGCCAGCAGCTCCTCTAGCGGCAGCTCCTACAATGAGCAGTTCTTC. Amino acid sequence: CASSSSSGSSYNEQFF.

This clonotype has only a few counts. The chain combines TRBV21-1 with TRBJ1-2; TRBD1 is the table's D call and was not checked against the DNA. TRBV21-1 is noted as a pseudogene. The CDR3 contains 12 residues. For the CDR3, the DNA is TGTGCCAGCGGGGGCACCACTATAGGCTACACCTTC. Translation gives CASGGTTIGYTF.

The chain is built from TRBV10-3 and TRBJ1-1; D is undetermined. The CDR3 loop spans 12 amino acids. Trimming removed 5 bases at V and 3 bases at J, with 7 bases between. CDR1 is ENHRY and CDR2 is SYGVKD in the germline V gene. CDR3 amino acids: CAISIKDTEAFF. The DNA of the CDR3 is TGTGCCATCAGTATCAAGGACACTGAAGCTTTCTTT.

This rearrangement joins TRBV29-1 to TRBJ1-5; possibly TRBD1 for D (5 bases). This CDR3 comprises 14 residues. Germline CDR1 and CDR2: SQVTM and ANQGSEA. The germline V and J ends were trimmed by 6 bases and 4 bases, with 16 bases remaining between them. The CDR3 nucleotides read TGCAGCGTGCTCCTCGGGGCGAGTAATCAGCCCCAGCATTTT. This sequence encodes CSVLLGASNQPQHF.

The chain combines TRBV7-9 with TRBJ2-7; possible D gene TRBD2, 5 bases. Germline loops: CDR1 SEHNR, CDR2 FQNEAQ (reference sequence). The CDR3 totals 13 residues. V lost 2 bases to trimming and J lost 4 bases, with 9 bases between them. CDR3 nucleotides: TGTGCCAGCAGCTTACCGGGAAGGTACGAGCAGTACTTC. It yields the protein CASSLPGRYEQYF. Full variable domain (outside the CDR3, taken from reference TRBV7-9 and TRBJ2-7): DTGVSQNPRHKITKRGQNVTFRCDPISEHNRLYWYRQTLGQGPEFLTYFQNEAQLEKSRLLSDRFSAERPKGSFSTLEIQRTEQGDSAMYLCASSLPGRYEQYFGPGTRLTVT.

In its sample, this clonotype was seen many times. This rearrangement joins TRBV12-3 or TRBV12-4 to TRBJ2-2, with 7 positions matching TRBD1. The CDR3 loop spans 13 amino acids. The trim removed 10 bases at V and 4 bases at J, leaving 6 bases unmatched. The CDR3 bases are TGTGCCACAGAGGGGGCTTTCACCGGGGAGCTGTTTTTT. It is translated as CATEGAFTGELFF.

This clonotype has only a few counts. The chain couples TRBV7-2 to TRBJ2-3, with TRBD2 identical over 9 bases. CDR1 and CDR2 (germline): SGHTA, FQGNSA. This CDR3 comprises 14 residues. With V trimmed by 5 bases and J by 7 bases, 7 bases remained unmatched. This CDR3 is CASSTGLAGNTQYF. The CDR3 region has the DNA TGTGCCAGCAGCACGGGACTAGCAGGAAATACGCAGTATTTT.

V and J are TRBV11-2 and TRBJ2-2; D is tentatively TRBD1 or TRBD2 (5 bases each). The germline V gene encodes CDR1 SGHAT and CDR2 FQNNGV. This CDR3 is 16 amino acids long. The V and J ends lost 5 bases and 0 bases respectively, with 13 bases between them. Here the CDR3 DNA reads TGTGCCAGCAGCCCACTTGGGACGGCGAACACCGGGGAGCTGTTTTTT. This codes for CASSPLGTANTGELFF.

This chain connects TRBV27 to TRBJ2-1; D is undetermined. In germline, CDR1 is MNHEY, CDR2 SMNVEV (reference sequence). This CDR3 has 15 amino acids. Deletions cut 2 bases from V and 2 bases from J, with 10 bases between. This CDR3 is CASSLVGDAYNEQFF. The CDR3 coding sequence is TGTGCCAGCAGTTTAGTAGGTGACGCCTACAATGAGCAGTTCTTC.